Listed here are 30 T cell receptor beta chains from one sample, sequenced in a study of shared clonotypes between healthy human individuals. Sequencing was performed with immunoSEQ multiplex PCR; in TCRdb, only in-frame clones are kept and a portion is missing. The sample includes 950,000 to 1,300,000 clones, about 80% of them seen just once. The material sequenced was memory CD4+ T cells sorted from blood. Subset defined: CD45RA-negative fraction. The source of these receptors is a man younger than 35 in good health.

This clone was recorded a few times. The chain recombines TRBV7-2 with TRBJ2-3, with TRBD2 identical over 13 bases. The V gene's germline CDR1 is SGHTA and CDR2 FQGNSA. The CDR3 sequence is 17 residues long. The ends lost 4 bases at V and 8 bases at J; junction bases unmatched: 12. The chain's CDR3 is CASSSRTSGSKAATQYF. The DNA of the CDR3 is TGTGCCAGCAGCTCGAGGACTAGCGGGAGTAAAGCCGCTACGCAGTATTTT.

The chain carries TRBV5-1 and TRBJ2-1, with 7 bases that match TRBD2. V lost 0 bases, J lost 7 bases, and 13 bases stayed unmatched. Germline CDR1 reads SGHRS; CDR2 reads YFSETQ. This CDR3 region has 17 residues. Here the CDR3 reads CASSLDGAGDFGNEQFF. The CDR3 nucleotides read TGCGCCAGCAGCTTGGATGGGGCGGGGGATTTTGGGAATGAGCAGTTCTTC.

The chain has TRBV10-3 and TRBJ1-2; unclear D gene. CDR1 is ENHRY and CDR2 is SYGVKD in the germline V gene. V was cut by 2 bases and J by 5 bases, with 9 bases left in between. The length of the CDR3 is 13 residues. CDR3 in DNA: TGTGCCATCAGTGAGACCTCTGGGTATGGCTACACCTTC. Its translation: CAISETSGYGYTF.

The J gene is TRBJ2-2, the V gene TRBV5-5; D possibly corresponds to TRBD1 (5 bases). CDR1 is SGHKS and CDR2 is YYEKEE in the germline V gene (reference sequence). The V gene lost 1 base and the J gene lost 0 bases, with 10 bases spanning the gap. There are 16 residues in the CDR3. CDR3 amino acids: CASSLSQATNTGELFF. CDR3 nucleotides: TGTGCCAGCAGCTTGTCACAGGCCACGAACACCGGGGAGCTGTTTTTT.

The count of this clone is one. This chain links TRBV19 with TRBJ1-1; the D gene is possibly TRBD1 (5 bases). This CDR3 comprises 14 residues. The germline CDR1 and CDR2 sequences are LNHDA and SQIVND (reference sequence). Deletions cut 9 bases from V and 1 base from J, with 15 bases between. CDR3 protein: CASITGGGNTEAFF. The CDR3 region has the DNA TGTGCCAGCATTACGGGGGGAGGGAACACTGAAGCTTTCTTT.

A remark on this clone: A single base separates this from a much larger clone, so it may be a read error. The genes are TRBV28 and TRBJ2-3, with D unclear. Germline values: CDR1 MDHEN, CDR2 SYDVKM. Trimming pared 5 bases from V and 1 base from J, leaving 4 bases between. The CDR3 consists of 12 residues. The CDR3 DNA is TGTGCCAGCAGTGGCGGCACAGATACGCAGTATTTT. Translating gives CASSGGTDTQYF.

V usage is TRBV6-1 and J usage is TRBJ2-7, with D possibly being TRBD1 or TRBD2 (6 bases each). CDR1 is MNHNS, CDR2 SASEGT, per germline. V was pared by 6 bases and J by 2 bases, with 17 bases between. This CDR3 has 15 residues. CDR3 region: CASRRRDTQTYEQYF. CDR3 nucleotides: TGTGCCAGCAGAAGGAGGGACACACAGACCTACGAGCAGTACTTC.

CDR3 protein: CASSLADRFPIGRYGYTF. The CDR3 nucleotides read TGTGCCAGCAGCTTGGCCGACAGATTCCCAATTGGGCGTTATGGCTACACCTTC. The rearrangement links TRBV5-4 to TRBJ1-2; a possible D gene is TRBD1 (5 bases). Per the germline V gene, CDR1 is SGHNT and CDR2 is YYREEE (reference sequence). This CDR3 spans 18 amino acids. The germline V and J ends were trimmed by 0 bases and 5 bases, with 23 bases remaining between them. Based on the CDR3 plus reference TRBV5-4 and TRBJ1-2, the full variable domain is ETGVTQSPTHLIKTRGQQVTLRCSSQSGHNTVSWYQQALGQGPQFIFQYYREEENGRGNFPPRFSGLQFPNYSSELNVNALELDDSALYLCASSLADRFPIGRYGYTFGSGTRLTVV.

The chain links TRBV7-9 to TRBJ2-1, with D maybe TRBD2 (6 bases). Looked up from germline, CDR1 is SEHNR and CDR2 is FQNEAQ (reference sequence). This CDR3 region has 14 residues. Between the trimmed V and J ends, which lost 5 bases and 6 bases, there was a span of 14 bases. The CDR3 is CASSPSGGGNEQFF. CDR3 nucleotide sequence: TGTGCCAGCAGCCCCTCTGGGGGAGGCAATGAGCAGTTCTTC.

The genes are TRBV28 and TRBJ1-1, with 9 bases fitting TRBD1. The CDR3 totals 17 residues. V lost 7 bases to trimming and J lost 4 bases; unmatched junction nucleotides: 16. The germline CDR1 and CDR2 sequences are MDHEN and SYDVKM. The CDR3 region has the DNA TGTGCCAGCACCACCCCCGGGCCGGGACAGGGAACCACTGAAGCTTTCTTT. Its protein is CASTTPGPGQGTTEAFF.

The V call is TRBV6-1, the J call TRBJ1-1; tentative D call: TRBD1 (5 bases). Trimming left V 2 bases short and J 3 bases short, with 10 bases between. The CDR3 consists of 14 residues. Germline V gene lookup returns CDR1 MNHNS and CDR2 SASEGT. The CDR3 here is CASSETQGYTEAFF. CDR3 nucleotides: TGTGCCAGCAGTGAAACTCAGGGCTACACTGAAGCTTTCTTT.

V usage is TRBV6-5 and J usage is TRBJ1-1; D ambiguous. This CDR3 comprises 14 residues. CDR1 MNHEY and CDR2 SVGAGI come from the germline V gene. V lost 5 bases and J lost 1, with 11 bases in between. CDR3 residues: CASSRSGPNTEAFF. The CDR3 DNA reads TGTGCCAGCAGTCGCTCCGGACCGAACACTGAAGCTTTCTTT.

The CDR3 DNA reads as TGTGCCAGCAGCTTTGACTTGAGTAATTCACCCCTCCACTTT. Translating gives CASSFDLSNSPLHF. The chain links TRBV5-6 to TRBJ1-6; D is unclear. Trimming stripped 2 bases from V and 6 bases from J, with 9 bases between. Germline values: CDR1 SGHDT, CDR2 YYEEEE. The CDR3 has 14 amino acids.

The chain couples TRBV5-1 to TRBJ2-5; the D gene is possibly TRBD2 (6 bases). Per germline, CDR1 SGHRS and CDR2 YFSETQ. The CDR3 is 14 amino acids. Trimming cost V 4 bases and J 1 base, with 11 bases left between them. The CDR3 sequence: CASSGSGFQETQYF. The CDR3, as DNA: TGCGCCAGCAGCGGGAGCGGGTTCCAAGAGACCCAGTACTTC.

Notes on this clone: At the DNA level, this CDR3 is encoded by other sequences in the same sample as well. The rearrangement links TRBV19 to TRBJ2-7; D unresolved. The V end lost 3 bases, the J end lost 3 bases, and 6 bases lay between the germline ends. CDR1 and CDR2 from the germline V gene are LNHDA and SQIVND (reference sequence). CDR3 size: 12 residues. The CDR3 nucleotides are TGTGCCAGTAGTATCAAGGGCTACGAGCAGTACTTC. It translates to CASSIKGYEQYF.

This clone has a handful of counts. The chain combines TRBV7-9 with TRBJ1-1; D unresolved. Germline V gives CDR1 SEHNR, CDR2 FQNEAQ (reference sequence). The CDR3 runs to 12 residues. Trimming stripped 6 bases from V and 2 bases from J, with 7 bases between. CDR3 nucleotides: TGTGCCAGCAGTACCGGAAACACTGAAGCTTTCTTT. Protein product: CASSTGNTEAFF.

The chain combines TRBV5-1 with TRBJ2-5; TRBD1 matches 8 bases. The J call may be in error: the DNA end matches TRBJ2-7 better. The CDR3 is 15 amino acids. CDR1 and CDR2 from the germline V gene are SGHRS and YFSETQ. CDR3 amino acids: CASSLGAGGWYEQYF. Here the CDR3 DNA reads TGCGCCAGCAGCTTGGGAGCAGGGGGCTGGTACGAGCAGTACTTC.

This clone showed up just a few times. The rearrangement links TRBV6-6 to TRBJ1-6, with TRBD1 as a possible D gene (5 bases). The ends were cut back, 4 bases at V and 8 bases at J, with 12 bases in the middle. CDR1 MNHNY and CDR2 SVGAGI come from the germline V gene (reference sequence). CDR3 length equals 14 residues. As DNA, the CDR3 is TGTGCCAGCAGTTCCGGGGGAGGGTATTCACCCCTCCACTTT. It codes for CASSSGGGYSPLHF.

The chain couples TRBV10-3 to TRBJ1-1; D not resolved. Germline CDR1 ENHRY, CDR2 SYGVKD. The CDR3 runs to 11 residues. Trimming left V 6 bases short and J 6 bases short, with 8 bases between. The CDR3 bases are TGTGCCATCAGGGGTGCGGCTGAAGCTTTCTTT. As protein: CAIRGAAEAFF.

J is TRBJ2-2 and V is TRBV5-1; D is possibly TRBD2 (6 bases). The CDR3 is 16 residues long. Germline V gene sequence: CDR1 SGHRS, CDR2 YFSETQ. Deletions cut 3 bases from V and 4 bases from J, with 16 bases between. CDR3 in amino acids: CASSSTGVGRTGELFF. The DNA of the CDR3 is TGCGCCAGCAGCTCGACGGGAGTGGGTCGCACCGGGGAGCTGTTTTTT.

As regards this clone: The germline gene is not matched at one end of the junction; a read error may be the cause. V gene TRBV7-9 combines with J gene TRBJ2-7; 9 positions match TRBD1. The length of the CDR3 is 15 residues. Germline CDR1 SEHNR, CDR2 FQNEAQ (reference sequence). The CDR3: CAGSGKGTGIYEQYF. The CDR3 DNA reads TGTGCCGGCAGCGGCAAGGGGACAGGGATCTACGAGCAGTACTTC.

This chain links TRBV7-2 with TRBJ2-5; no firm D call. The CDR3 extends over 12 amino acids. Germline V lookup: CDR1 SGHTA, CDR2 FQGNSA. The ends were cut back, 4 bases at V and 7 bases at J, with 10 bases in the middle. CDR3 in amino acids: CASSSTIATQYF. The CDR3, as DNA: TGTGCCAGCAGCTCGACCATTGCGACCCAGTACTTC.

This CDR3 reads CASNPGEGRQEQFF. The CDR3 nucleotides read TGCGCCAGCAACCCAGGCGAAGGTCGCCAGGAGCAGTTCTTC. V and J are TRBV5-1 and TRBJ2-1; D ambiguous. Trimming removed 6 bases from V and 10 bases from J, with 20 bases in between. This CDR3 spans 14 amino acids. Germline lookup yields CDR1 SGHRS and CDR2 YFSETQ.

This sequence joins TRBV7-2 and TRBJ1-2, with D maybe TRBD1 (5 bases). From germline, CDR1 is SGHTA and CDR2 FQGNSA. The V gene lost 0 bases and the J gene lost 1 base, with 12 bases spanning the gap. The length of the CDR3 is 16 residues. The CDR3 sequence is CASSLARVGVNYGYTF. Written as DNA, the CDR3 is TGTGCCAGCAGCTTAGCCAGGGTAGGGGTTAACTATGGCTACACCTTC.

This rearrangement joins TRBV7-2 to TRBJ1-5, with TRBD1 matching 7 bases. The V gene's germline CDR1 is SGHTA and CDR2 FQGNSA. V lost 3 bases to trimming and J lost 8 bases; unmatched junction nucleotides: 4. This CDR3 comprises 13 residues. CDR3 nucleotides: TGTGCCAGCAGCTTTACAGGGGAAAAGCCCCAGCATTTT. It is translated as CASSFTGEKPQHF.

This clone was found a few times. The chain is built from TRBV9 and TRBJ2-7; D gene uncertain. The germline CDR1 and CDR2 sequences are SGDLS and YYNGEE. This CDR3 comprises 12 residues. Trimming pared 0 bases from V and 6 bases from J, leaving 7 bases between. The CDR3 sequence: CASSVAWGEQYF. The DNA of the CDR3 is TGTGCCAGCAGCGTAGCTTGGGGCGAGCAGTACTTC.

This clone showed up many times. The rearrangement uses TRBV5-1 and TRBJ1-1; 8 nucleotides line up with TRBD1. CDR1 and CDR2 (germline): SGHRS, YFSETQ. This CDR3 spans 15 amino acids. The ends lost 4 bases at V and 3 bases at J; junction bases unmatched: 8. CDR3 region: CASSHGGQGYTEAFF. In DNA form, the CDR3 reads TGCGCCAGCAGCCACGGAGGACAGGGTTACACTGAAGCTTTCTTT.

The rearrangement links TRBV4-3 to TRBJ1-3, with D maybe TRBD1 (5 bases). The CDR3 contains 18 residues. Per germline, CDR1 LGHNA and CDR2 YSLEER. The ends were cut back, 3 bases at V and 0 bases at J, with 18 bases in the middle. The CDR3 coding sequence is TGCGCCAGCAGCCATGGGGACGGGAGGAGGGGCTCTGGAAACACCATATATTTT. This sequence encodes CASSHGDGRRGSGNTIYF.

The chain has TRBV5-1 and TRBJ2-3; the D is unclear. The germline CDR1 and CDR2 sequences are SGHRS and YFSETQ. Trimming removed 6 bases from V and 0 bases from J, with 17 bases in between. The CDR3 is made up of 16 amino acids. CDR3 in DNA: TGCGCCAGCAAGTCCACCGAAATATGGAGCACAGATACGCAGTATTTT. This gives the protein CASKSTEIWSTDTQYF.

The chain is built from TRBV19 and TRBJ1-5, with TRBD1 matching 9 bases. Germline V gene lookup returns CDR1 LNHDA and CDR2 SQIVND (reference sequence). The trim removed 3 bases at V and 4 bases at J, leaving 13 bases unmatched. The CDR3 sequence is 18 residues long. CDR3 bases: TGTGCCAGTAGTATTCTCCCATCGGGACAGGGAATAAATCAGCCCCAGCATTTT. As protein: CASSILPSGQGINQPQHF.